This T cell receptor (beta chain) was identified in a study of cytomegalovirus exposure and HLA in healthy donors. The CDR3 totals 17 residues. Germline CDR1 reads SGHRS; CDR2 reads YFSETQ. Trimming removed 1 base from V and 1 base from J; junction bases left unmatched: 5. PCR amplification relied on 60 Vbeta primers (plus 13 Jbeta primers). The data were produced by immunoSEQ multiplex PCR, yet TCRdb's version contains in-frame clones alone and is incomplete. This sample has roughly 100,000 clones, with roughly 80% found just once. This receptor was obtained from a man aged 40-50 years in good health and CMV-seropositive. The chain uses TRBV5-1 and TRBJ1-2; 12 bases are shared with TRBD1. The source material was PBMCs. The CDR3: CASSLRGTGGDNYGYTF. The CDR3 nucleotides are TGCGCCAGCAGCTTGAGGGGGACAGGGGGCGATAACTATGGCTACACCTTC. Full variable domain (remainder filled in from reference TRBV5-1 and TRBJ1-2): KAGVTQTPRYLIKTRGQQVTLSCSPISGHRSVSWYQQTPGQGLQFLFEYFSETQRNKGNFPGRFSGRQFSNSRSEMNVSTLELGDSALYLCASSLRGTGGDNYGYTFGSGTRLTVV.